This record covers a single T cell receptor (beta chain). Its antigen is unidentified. These data originate in a study of shared clonotypes between healthy human individuals. Overall study results and limits: Shared clonotypes: 4.5% to 5% naive CD4, approximately 3.4% naive CD8, about 2.2% memory CD4, around 0.4% memory CD8.

Germline V gene data show CDR1 as LNHNV and CDR2 as YYDKDF (reference sequence). The CDR3 extends over 14 amino acids. V lost 0 bases to trimming and J lost 5 bases, with 9 bases between them. Generated by immunoSEQ multiplex PCR, the TCRdb table keeps only in-frame clones and is missing some. The sample includes more than 1,200,000 clones, approximately 98.5% of them seen just once. The sample was naive CD4+ T cells sorted from blood. Subset indicated: CD45RA+ positively selected. The TCR sequence derives from a man aged 25 to 40 in good health. The J gene is TRBJ2-3, the V gene TRBV15; no reliable D call. CDR3 nucleotides: TGTGCCACCAGCAGAGATCAACTCGGAGATACGCAGTATTTT. Its translation is CATSRDQLGDTQYF.